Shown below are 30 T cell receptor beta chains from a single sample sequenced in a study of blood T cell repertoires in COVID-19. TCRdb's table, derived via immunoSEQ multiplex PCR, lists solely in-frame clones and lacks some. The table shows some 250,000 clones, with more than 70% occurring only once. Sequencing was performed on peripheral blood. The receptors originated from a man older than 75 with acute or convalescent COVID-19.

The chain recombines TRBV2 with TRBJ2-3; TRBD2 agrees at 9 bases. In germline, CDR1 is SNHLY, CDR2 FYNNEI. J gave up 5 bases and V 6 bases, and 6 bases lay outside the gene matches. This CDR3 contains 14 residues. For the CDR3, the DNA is TGTGCCAGCAGGACTAGCGGCTCGGTAGATACGCAGTATTTT. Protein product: CASRTSGSVDTQYF.

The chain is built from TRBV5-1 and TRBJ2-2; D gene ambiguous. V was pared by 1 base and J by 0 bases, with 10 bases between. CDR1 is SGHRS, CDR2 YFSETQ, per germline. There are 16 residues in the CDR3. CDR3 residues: CASSLSQIANTGELFF. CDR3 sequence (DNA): TGCGCCAGCAGCTTGTCACAGATAGCGAACACCGGGGAGCTGTTTTTT.

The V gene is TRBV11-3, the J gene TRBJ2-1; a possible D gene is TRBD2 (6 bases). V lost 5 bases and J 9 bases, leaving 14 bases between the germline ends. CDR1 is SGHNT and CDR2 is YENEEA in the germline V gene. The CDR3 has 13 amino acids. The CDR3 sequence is CASSPPGGTEQFF. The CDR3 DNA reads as TGTGCCAGCAGCCCCCCAGGAGGGACTGAGCAGTTCTTC.

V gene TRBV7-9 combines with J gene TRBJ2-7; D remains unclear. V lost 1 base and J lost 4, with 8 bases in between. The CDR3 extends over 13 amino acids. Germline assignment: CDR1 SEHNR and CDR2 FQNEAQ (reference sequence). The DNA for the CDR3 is TGTGCCAGCAGCTTAGGACACCTTTACGAGCAGTACTTC. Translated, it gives CASSLGHLYEQYF.

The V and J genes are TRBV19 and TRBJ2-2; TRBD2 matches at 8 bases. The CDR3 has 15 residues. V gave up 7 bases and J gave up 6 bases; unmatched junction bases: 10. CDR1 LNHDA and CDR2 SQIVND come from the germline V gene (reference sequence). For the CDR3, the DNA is TGTGCCAGTATATCGACGCGGGGGGTTTCCGGGGAGCTGTTTTTT. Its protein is CASISTRGVSGELFF.

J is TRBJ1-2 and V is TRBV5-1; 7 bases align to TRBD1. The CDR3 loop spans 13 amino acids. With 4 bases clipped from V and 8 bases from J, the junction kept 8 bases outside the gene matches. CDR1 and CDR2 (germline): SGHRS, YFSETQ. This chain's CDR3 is CASSKQGSEGYTF. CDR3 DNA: TGCGCCAGCAGCAAACAGGGGAGTGAGGGCTACACCTTC.

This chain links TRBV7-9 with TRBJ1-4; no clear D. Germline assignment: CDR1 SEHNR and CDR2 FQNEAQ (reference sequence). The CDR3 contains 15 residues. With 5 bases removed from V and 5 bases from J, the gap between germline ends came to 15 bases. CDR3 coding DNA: TGTGCCAGCAGCCCAGACACGAACGCCAATGAAAAACTGTTTTTT. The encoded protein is CASSPDTNANEKLFF.

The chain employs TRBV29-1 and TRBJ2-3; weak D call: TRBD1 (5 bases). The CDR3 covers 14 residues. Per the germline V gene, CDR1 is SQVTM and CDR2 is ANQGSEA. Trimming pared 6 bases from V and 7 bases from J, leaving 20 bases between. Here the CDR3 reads CSVVRVGIINTQYF. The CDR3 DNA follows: TGCAGCGTCGTCAGGGTCGGCATTATCAATACGCAGTATTTT.

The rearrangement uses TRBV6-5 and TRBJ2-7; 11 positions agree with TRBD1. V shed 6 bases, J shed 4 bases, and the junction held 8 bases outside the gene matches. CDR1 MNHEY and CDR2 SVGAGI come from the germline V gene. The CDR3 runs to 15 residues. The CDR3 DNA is TGTGCCAGCAGCGGCCCGGGACAGGGGGTTTACGAGCAGTACTTC. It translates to CASSGPGQGVYEQYF.

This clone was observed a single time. The CDR3 is CASSSGSPPNEQFF. The CDR3 DNA is TGTGCCAGCTCTAGCGGCAGTCCGCCCAATGAGCAGTTCTTC. This chain connects TRBV28 to TRBJ2-1, with TRBD2 matching over 7 bases. Germline values: CDR1 MDHEN, CDR2 SYDVKM. Trimming at V came to 8 bases and at J to 6 bases, leaving 10 bases not matched to a gene. This CDR3 comprises 14 residues.

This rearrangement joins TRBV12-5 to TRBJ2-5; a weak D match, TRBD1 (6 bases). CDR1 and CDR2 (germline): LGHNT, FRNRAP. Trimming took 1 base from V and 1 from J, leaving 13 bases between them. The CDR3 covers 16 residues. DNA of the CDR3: TGTGCTAGTGGTTTGGACGGGACACCGGTCCAAGAGACCCAGTACTTC. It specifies CASGLDGTPVQETQYF.

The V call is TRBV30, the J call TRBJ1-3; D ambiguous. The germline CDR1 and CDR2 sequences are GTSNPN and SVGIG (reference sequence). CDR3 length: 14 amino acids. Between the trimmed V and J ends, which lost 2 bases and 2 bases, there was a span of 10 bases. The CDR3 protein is CAWSWERPGNTIYF. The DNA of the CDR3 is TGTGCCTGGAGTTGGGAGCGGCCTGGAAACACCATATATTTT.

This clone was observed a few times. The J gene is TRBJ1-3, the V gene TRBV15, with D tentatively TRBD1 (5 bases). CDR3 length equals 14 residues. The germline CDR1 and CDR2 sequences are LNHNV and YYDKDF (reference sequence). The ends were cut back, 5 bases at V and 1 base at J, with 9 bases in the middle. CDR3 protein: CATSVGTSGNTIYF. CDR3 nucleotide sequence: TGTGCCACCAGCGTAGGGACTTCTGGAAACACCATATATTTT.

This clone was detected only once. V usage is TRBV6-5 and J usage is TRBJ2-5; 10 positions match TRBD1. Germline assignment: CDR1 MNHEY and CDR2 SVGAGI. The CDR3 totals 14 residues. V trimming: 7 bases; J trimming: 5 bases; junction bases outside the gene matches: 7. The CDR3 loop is CASMRQGAGETQYF. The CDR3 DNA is TGTGCCAGCATGAGACAGGGGGCTGGGGAGACCCAGTACTTC.

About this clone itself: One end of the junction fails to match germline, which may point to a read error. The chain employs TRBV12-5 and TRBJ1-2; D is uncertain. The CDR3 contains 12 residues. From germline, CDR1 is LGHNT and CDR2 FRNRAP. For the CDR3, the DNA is TGTGCTAGTGGTTTATCTTTCAGGTCTTTCTCCTTC. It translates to CASGLSFRSFSF.

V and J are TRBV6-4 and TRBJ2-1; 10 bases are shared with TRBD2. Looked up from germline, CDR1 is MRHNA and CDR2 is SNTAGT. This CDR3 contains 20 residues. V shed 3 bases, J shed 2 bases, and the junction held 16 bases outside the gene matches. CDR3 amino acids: CASSEGSGGARFSPYNEQFF. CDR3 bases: TGTGCCAGCAGTGAAGGAAGCGGGGGGGCTCGTTTTTCCCCCTACAATGAGCAGTTCTTC.

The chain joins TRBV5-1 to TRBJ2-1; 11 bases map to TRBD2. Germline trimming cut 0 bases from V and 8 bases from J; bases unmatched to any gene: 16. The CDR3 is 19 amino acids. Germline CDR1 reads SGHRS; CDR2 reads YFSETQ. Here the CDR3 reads CASSLGRTSGRELKDEQFF. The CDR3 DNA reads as TGCGCCAGCAGCTTGGGTCGTACTAGCGGGAGAGAGCTGAAGGATGAGCAGTTCTTC.

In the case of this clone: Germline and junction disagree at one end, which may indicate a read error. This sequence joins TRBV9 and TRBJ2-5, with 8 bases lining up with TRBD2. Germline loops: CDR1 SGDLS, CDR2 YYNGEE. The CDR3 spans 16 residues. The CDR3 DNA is TGTGCCAGCGGCGTAGCTACGGGGGGGAGCCAAGAGACCCAGTACTTC. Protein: CASGVATGGSQETQYF.

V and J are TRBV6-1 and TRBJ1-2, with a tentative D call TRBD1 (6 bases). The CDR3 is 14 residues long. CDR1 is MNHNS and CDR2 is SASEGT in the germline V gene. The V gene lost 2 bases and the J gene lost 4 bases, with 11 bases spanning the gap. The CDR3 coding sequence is TGTGCCAGCAGTGAACAGGGAGGGGGCTATGGCTACACCTTC. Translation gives CASSEQGGGYGYTF.

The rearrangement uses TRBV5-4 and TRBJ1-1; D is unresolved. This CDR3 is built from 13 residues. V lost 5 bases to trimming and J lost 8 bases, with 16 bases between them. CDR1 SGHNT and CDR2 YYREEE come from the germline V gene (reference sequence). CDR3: CASRSEGSREAFF. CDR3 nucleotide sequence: TGTGCCAGCAGATCGGAGGGAAGTAGGGAAGCTTTCTTT.

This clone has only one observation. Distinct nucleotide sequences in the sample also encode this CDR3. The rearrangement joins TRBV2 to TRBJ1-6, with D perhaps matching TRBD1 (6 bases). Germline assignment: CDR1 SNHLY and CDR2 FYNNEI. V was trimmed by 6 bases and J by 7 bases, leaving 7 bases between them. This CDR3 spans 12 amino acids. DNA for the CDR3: TGTGCCAGCAGGGACAGCAATTCACCCCTCCACTTT. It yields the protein CASRDSNSPLHF.

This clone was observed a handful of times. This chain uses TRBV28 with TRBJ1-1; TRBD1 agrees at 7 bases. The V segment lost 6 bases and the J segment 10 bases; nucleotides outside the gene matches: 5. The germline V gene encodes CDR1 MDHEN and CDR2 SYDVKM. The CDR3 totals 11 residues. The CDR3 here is CASSLRDRAFF. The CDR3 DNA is TGTGCCAGCAGCCTCCGGGACAGAGCTTTCTTT.

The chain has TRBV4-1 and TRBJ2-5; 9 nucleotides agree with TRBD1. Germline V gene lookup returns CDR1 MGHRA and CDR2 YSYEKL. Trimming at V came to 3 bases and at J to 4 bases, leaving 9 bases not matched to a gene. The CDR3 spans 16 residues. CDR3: CASSQAGTGSGETQYF. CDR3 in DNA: TGCGCCAGCAGCCAGGCCGGGACAGGGTCCGGAGAGACCCAGTACTTC.

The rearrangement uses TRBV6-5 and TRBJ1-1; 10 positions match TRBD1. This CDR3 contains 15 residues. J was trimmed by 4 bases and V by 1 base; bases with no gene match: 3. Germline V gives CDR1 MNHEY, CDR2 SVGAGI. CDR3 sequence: CASSYWTGGGTEAFF. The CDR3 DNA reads TGTGCCAGCAGTTACTGGACAGGGGGAGGCACTGAAGCTTTCTTT.

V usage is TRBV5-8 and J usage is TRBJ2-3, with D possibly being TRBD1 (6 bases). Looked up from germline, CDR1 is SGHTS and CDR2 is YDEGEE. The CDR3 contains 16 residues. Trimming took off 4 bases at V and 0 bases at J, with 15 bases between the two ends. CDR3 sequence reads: CASSTGQDDSTDTQYF. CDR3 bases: TGTGCCAGCAGCACGGGACAAGACGATAGCACAGATACGCAGTATTTT.

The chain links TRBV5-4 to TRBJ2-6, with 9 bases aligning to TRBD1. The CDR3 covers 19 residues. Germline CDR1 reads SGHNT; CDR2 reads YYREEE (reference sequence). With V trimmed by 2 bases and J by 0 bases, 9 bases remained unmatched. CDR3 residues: CASSFGQGFTSSGANVLTF. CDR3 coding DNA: TGTGCCAGCAGCTTCGGACAGGGGTTTACTTCCTCTGGGGCCAACGTCCTGACTTTC.

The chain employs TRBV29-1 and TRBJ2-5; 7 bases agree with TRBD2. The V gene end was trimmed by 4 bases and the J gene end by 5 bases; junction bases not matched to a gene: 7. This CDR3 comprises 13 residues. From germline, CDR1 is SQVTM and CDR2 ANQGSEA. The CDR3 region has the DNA TGCAGCGTTGGGCCAGCGGGGTTGGAGACCCAGTACTTC. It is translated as CSVGPAGLETQYF.

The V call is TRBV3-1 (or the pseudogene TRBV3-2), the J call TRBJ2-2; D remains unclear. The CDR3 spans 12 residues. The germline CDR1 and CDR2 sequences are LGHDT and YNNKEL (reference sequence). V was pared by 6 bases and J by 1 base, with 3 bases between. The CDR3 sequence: CASSQNTGELFF. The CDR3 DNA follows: TGTGCCAGCAGTCAGAACACCGGGGAGCTGTTTTTT.

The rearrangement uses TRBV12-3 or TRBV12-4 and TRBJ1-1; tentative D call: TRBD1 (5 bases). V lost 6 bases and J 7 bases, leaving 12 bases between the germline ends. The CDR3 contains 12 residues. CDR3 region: CASSIDRYEAFF. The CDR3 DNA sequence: TGTGCCAGCAGCATAGACAGATATGAAGCTTTCTTT.

CDR3 nucleotide sequence: TGTGCCATCAGAAGGACAGGGGGCGAGGATCAGCCCCAGCATTTT. This codes for CAIRRTGGEDQPQHF. The chain uses TRBV10-3 and TRBJ1-5, with 11 bases that match TRBD1. Germline V lookup: CDR1 ENHRY, CDR2 SYGVKD. V was pared by 6 bases and J by 5 bases, with 6 bases of the junction left unmatched. The CDR3 runs to 15 residues.